Reported below is one T cell receptor (beta chain). The antigen is undetermined. With UMI labels, 5' RACE was used to prepare the TRB cDNA libraries. TCRdb re-analyzed the 5' RACE reads; it lists each CDR3 protein once, without DNA. This sample's table has about 150,000 distinct CDR3 sequences. Researchers sorted some 300,000 cells of each CD8+ T cell subset in triplicate. Among CD8+ T cells, naive ones were CD45RO-CCR7+CD27+CD95-. The data originate from a study of CXCR3-negative and CXCR3-positive naive CD8 T cells. Turning to the study itself: Sequencing yielded 120 million to 150 million TRB reads, roughly 1.5 +/- 0.3 million per library.

This CDR3 has 15 residues. Germline CDR1 is SGHRS and CDR2 is YFSETQ. Study-level points and caveats: Hydrophobicity of TRB CDR3s was greater in CXCR3-positive naive cells than in CXCR3-negative naive cells. It was found that naive subsets had comparable surface CD5, and TCR strength was inferred from TRB CDR3 properties.

The sequenced sample consisted of naive CXCR3+ CD8+ T cells from blood. Specified subset: CD45RO-CCR7+CD27+CD95- naive CD8+ T cells expressing CXCR3 (TNR3+). This clonotype was obtained from a human donor in good health. Some clones in this sample may be carry-over from other donors' samples. V usage is TRBV5-1 and J usage is TRBJ2-7; the TRBD1 assignment by TCRdb is unverifiable without DNA. The CDR3 region is CASSLDGGASYEQYF.